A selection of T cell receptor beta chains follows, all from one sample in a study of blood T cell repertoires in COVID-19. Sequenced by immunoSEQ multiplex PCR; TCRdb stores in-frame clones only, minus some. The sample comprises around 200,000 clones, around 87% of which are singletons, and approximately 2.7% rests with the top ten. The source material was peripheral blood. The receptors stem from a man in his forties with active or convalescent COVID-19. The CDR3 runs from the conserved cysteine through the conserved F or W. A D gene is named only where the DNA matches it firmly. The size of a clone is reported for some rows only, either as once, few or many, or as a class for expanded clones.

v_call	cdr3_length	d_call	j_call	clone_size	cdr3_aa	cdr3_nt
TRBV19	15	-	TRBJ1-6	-	CASSILGTLNSPLHF	TGTGCCAGTAGTATTCTCGGGACACTGAATTCACCCCTCCACTTT
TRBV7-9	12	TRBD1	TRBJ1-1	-	CASSFGQGAAFF	TGTGCCAGCAGCTTCGGACAGGGGGCGGCTTTCTTT
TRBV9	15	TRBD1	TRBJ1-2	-	CASSFPGQGFGGYTF	TGTGCCAGCAGCTTTCCGGGACAGGGCTTTGGTGGCTACACCTTC
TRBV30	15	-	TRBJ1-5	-	CAWSDGGPSNQPQHF	TGTGCCTGGAGTGACGGAGGACCCAGCAATCAGCCCCAGCATTTT
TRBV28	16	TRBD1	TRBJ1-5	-	CASSYDRGAVNQPQHF	TGTGCCAGCAGTTACGACAGGGGGGCCGTCAATCAGCCCCAGCATTTT
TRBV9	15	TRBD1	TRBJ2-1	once	CASSPHARGRSEQFF	TGTGCCAGCAGCCCACACGCCAGGGGGCGCAGTGAGCAGTTCTTC
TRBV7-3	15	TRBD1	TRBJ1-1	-	CASSLGRGPGTEAFF	TGTGCCAGCAGCTTAGGCAGGGGGCCAGGCACTGAAGCTTTCTTT
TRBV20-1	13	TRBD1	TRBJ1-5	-	CSASPGGGQPQHF	TGCAGTGCTAGTCCTGGAGGGGGCCAGCCCCAGCATTTT
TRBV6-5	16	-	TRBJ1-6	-	CASSYRGGAVNSPLHF	TGTGCCAGCAGTTACCGGGGGGGCGCGGTGAATTCACCCCTCCACTTT
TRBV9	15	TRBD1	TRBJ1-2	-	CASSVGTATPYGYTF	TGTGCCAGCAGCGTCGGGACAGCCACCCCCTATGGCTACACCTTC
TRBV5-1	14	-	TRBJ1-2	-	CASSLGGDMRGYTF	TGCGCCAGCAGCTTGGGGGGAGATATGAGAGGCTACACCTTC
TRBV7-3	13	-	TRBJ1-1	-	CASSSTGGGEAFF	TGTGCCAGCAGCTCGACCGGCGGTGGTGAAGCTTTCTTT
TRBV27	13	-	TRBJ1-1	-	CASSSPSRTEAFF	TGTGCCAGCAGTTCCCCGTCTAGGACTGAAGCTTTCTTT
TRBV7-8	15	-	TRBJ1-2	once	CASSLERTHNYGYTF	TGTGCCAGCAGCTTAGAGAGGACACATAACTATGGCTACACCTTC
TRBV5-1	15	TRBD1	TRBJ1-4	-	CASSLQGQGAEKLFF	TGCGCCAGCAGCTTGCAGGGACAGGGTGCTGAAAAACTGTTTTTT
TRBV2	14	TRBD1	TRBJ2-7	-	CASRDRGRRNEQYF	TGTGCCAGCAGAGACAGGGGGCGAAGAAACGAGCAGTACTTC
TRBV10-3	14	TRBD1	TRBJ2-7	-	CAITTGGGQGEQYF	TGTGCCATAACTACAGGGGGCGGACAAGGGGAGCAGTACTTC
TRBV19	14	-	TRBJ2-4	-	CASSIDETENIQYF	TGTGCCAGTAGTATAGATGAAACAGAAAACATTCAGTACTTC
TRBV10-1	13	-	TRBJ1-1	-	CASSPGHLTEAFF	TGCGCCAGCAGTCCGGGACACCTCACTGAAGCTTTCTTT
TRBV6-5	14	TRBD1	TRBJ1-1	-	CASSRQGENTEAFF	TGTGCCAGCAGTCGACAGGGGGAGAACACTGAAGCTTTCTTT
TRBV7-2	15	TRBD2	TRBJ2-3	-	CASSLGGGSVDTQYF	TGTGCCAGCAGCTTAGGCGGGGGGTCTGTGGATACGCAGTATTTT
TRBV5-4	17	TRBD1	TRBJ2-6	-	CASRQTTGVGGANVLTF	TGTGCCAGCAGACAAACGACAGGGGTCGGTGGGGCCAACGTCCTGACTTTC
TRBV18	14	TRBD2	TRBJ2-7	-	CASSPGGGAYEQYF	TGTGCCAGCTCACCAGGCGGGGGGGCCTACGAGCAGTACTTC
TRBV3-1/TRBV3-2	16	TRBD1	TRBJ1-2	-	CASSPSGQGRNYGYTF	TGTGCCAGCAGCCCCTCGGGACAGGGGCGAAACTATGGCTACACCTTC
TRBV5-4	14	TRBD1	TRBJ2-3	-	CASSSYRGEDTQYF	TGTGCCAGCAGCTCTTACAGGGGGGAAGATACGCAGTATTTT
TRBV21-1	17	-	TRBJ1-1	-	CASTRPGGKGLSTEAFF	TGTGCCAGCACCCGACCGGGGGGTAAGGGATTATCCACTGAAGCTTTCTTT
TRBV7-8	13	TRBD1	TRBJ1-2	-	CASSLWDSYGYTF	TGTGCCAGCAGCTTATGGGACAGCTATGGCTACACCTTC
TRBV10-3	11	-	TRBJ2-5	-	CATAQGETQYF	TGTGCCACCGCTCAGGGGGAGACCCAGTACTTC
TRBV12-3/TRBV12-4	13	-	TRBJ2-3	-	CASSSGVRDTQYF	TGTGCCAGCAGTTCAGGGGTGAGAGATACGCAGTATTTT
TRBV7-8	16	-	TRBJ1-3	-	CASSSQGQVGGNTIYF	TGTGCCAGCAGCTCCCAGGGGCAGGTGGGCGGAAACACCATATATTTT
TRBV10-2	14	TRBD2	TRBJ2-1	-	CASSRLAGKEEQFF	TGCGCCAGCTCCCGACTAGCGGGTAAGGAAGAGCAGTTCTTC
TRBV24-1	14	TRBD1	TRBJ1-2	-	CATSETGARYGYTF	TGTGCCACCAGTGAAACAGGGGCAAGATATGGCTACACCTTC
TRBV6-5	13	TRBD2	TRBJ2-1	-	CASSPGLAYEQFF	TGTGCCAGCAGCCCGGGACTAGCCTATGAGCAGTTCTTC
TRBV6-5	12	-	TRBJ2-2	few	CASSYRGGELFF	TGTGCCAGCAGTTACCGCGGGGGGGAGCTGTTTTTT
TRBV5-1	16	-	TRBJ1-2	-	CASSLAPADPAYGYTF	TGCGCCAGCAGCTTGGCCCCCGCGGATCCAGCCTATGGCTACACCTTC
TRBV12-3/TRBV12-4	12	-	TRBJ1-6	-	CASRHRNSPLHF	TGTGCCAGCAGGCACAGGAATTCACCCCTCCACTTT
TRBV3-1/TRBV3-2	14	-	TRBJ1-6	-	CASSQDVRSSPLHF	TGTGCCAGCAGCCAAGATGTGAGGAGTTCACCCCTCCACTTT
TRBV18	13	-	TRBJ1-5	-	CASSRGSNQPQHF	TGTGCCAGCTCGCGGGGTAGCAATCAGCCCCAGCATTTT
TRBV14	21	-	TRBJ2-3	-	CASSQDKLAGGGASITDTQYF	TGTGCCAGCAGCCAAGATAAGCTAGCAGGAGGGGGGGCTTCGATCACAGATACGCAGTATTTT
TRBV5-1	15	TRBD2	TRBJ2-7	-	CASSSGTSETYEQYF	TGCGCCAGCAGCTCCGGGACTAGCGAGACCTACGAGCAGTACTTC
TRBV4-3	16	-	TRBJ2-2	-	CASSQSPQANTGELFF	TGCGCCAGCAGCCAATCTCCTCAGGCGAACACCGGGGAGCTGTTTTTT
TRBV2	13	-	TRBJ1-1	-	CARTWTDYTEAFF	TGTGCCAGAACCTGGACAGACTACACTGAAGCTTTCTTT
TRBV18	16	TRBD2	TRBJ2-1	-	CASSPSSGSSYNEQFF	TGTGCCAGCTCACCTAGTAGCGGGAGCTCCTACAATGAGCAGTTCTTC